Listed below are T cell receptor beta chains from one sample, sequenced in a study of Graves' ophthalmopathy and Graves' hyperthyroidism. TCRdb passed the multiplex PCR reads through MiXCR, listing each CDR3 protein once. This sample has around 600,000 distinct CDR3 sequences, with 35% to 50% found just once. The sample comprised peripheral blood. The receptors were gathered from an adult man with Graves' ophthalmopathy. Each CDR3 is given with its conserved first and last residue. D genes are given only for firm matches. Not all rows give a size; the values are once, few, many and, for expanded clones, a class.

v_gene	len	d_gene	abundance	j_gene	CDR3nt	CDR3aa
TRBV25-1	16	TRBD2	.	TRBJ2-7	TGTGCCAGCAGTCTAGAAACTAGCGGGTCACCCTACGAGCAGTACTTC	CASSLETSGSPYEQYF
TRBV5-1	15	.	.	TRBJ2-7	TGCGCCAGCAGCTTTGTTTACGGCGGCGCCTACGAGCAGTACTTC	CASSFVYGGAYEQYF
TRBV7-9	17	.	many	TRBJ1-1	TGTGCCAGCAGCTTAGTCGGGGGTTTTGATCGGAACACTGAAGCTTTCTTT	CASSLVGGFDRNTEAFF
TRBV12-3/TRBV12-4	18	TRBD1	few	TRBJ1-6	TGTGCCAGCAGTTTAGGTGGGACAGGGAGCTCCTATAATTCACCCCTCCACTTT	CASSLGGTGSSYNSPLHF
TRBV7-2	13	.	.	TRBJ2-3	TGTGCCAGCAGCCTCGGACATCTGAACGTGCAGTATTTT	CASSLGHLNVQYF
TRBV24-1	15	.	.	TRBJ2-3	TGTGCCACCAGGGAGGCGGGACGTCGCACAGATACGCAGTATTTT	CATREAGRRTDTQYF
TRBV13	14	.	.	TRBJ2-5	TGTGCCAGCAGCCGGGGACCGGGCCAAGAGACCCAGTACTTC	CASSRGPGQETQYF
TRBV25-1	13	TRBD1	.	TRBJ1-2	TGTGCCTGGGCGGGGACAGGGGCTGATGGCTACACCTTC	CAWAGTGADGYTF
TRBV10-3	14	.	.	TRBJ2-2	TGTGCCAGCAGTTTCTCAGGGTACACCGGGGAGCTGTTTTTT	CASSFSGYTGELFF
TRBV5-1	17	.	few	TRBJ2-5	TGCGCCAGCAGCTTGGGGGTAAGGACTACGGGTCAAGAGACCCAGTACTTC	CASSLGVRTTGQETQYF
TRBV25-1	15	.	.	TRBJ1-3	TGTGCCAGCAGTGAATCGTCAGGGGATGGCTACACCATATATTTT	CASSESSGDGYTIYF
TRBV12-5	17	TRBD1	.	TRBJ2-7	TGTGCTAGTGGTTTGACATCTTTCCCGGGACAGGCACTCGAGCAGTACTTC	CASGLTSFPGQALEQYF
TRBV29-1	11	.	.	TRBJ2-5	TGCAGCGGGGGAGGTGGGGAGACCCAGTACTTC	CSGGGGETQYF
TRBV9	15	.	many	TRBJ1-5	TGTGCCAGCAGCGTAGGCGGGGGCGGAGTGGAGCCCCAGCATTTT	CASSVGGGGVEPQHF
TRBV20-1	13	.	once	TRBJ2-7	TGCAGTGCTAGTTCGACGAGCTCCTACGAGCAGTACTTC	CSASSTSSYEQYF
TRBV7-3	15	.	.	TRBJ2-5	TGTGCCAGCAGCTTGGGGTTTGGGCCGCAAGAGACCCAGTGCTTC	CASSLGFGPQETQCF
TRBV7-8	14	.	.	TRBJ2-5	TGTGCCAGCAGCTTAGGTCGATCCCAAGTGGCCCAGTACTTC	CASSLGRSQVAQYF
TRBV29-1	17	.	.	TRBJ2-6	TGCAGCCAAGATCTAGGGGGGGGAATCTCTGGGGCCAACGTCCTGACTTTC	CSQDLGGGISGANVLTF
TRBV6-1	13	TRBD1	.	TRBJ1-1	TGTGCCAGCAGGGGCAGGGGGTTCACTGAAGCTTTCTTT	CASRGRGFTEAFF
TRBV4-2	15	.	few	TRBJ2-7	TGTGCCAGCAGCCAAGAAAGCAAGTACTCCTACGAGCAGTACTTC	CASSQESKYSYEQYF
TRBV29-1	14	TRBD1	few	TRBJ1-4	TGCAGCGTCTCCGGGACAGGAGTGGATGAAAAACTGTTTTTT	CSVSGTGVDEKLFF
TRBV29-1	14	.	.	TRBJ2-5	TGCAGCGTTGAATGGGGAGGAGGGGAGAAGACCCAGTACTTC	CSVEWGGGEKTQYF
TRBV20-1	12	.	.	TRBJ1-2	TGCAGTGCTCGGCGGGGAGTCTATGGCTACACCTTC	CSARRGVYGYTF
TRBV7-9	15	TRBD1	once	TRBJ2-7	TGTGCCAGCAGCTTGGATCCGGGACAGGGGTACGAGCAGTACTTC	CASSLDPGQGYEQYF
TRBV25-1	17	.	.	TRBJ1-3	TGTGCCAGCAGTGAACCCTCCGGGACGGCCTATGGCTACACCATATATTTT	CASSEPSGTAYGYTIYF
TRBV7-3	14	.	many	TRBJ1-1	TGTGCCAGCAGCCCCGGCGGTATGAACACTGAAGCTTTCTTT	CASSPGGMNTEAFF
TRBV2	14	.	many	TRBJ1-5	TGTGCCAGCAGTCAGGCAGGGGCGAATCAGCCCCAGCATTTT	CASSQAGANQPQHF
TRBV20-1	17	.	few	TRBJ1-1	TGCAGTGCTAGAAATATCCTGAGGGACGGGATGAACACTGAAGCTTTCTTT	CSARNILRDGMNTEAFF
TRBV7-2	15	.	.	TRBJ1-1	TGTGCCAGCAGCTGGGAATGGAGGGTGAACACTGAAGCTTTCTTT	CASSWEWRVNTEAFF